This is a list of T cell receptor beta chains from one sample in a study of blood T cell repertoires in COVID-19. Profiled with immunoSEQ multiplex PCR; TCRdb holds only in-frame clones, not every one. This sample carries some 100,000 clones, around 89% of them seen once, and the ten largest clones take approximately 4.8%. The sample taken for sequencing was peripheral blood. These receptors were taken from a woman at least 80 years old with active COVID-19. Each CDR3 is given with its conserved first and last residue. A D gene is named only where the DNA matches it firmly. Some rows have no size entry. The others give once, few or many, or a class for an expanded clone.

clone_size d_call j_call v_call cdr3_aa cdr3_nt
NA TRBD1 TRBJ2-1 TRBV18 CASSPIGQGANEQFF TGTGCCAGCTCACCAATTGGACAGGGGGCCAATGAGCAGTTCTTC
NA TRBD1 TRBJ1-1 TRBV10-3 CAISEFPTGVNTEAFF TGTGCCATCAGTGAGTTCCCCACAGGGGTGAACACTGAAGCTTTCTTT
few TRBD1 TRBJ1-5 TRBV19 CASSTDRGLEPQHF TGTGCCAGTAGTACCGACAGGGGGCTGGAGCCCCAGCATTTT
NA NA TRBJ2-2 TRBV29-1 CSVEGGGNTGELFF TGCAGCGTTGAGGGTGGAGGGAACACCGGGGAGCTGTTTTTT
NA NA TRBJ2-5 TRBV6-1 CASSEGPGVFQTQYF TGTGCCAGCAGTGAAGGTCCGGGGGTCTTCCAGACCCAGTACTTC
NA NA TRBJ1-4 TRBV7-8 CASSLGLFNEKLFF TGTGCCAGCAGCTTAGGGCTGTTTAATGAAAAACTGTTTTTT
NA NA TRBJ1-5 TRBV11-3 CASSLTFKDRRNQPQHF TGTGCCAGCAGCTTAACTTTTAAGGACAGAAGAAATCAGCCCCAGCATTTT
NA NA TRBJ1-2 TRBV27 CASSSKSGYAYGYTF TGTGCCAGCAGTTCCAAGTCAGGGTATGCCTATGGCTACACCTTC
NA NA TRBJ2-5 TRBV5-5 CASSLVLGGETQYF TGTGCCAGCAGCTTGGTGCTGGGGGGAGAGACCCAGTACTTC
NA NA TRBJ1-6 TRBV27 CASTDRSSYNSPLHF TGTGCCAGCACAGACAGGAGCTCCTATAATTCACCCCTCCACTTT
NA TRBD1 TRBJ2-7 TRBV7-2 CASLVGTGEGEQYF TGTGCCAGCCTGGTAGGGACAGGTGAAGGGGAGCAGTACTTC
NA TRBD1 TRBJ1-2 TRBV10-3 CAIKPGQGLSGYTF TGTGCCATCAAACCGGGACAGGGTTTGTCTGGCTACACCTTC
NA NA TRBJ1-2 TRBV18 CASSQQGYYGYTF TGTGCCAGCTCTCAACAGGGATACTATGGCTACACCTTC
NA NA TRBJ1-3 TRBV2 CASSQEFSGNTIYF TGTGCCAGCAGTCAGGAATTCTCTGGAAACACCATATATTTT
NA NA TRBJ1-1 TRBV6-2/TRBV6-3 CASSYSSRGNTEAFF TGTGCCAGCAGTTACTCGAGCAGGGGGAACACTGAAGCTTTCTTT
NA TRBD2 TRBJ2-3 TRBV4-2 CASSQGREVADTQYF TGTGCCAGCAGCCAAGGGCGGGAGGTCGCAGATACGCAGTATTTT
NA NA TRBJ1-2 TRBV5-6 CASSLVWGAGYTF TGTGCCAGCAGCTTGGTATGGGGCGCTGGCTACACCTTC
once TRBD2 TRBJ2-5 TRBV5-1 CASRRTSGQETQYF TGCGCCAGCAGGAGGACTAGCGGCCAAGAGACCCAGTACTTC
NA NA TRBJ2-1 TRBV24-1 CATSGGLPGTYNEQFF TGTGCCACCAGTGGGGGACTCCCAGGCACCTACAATGAGCAGTTCTTC
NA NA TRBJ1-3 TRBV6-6 CASSRDTISGNTIYF TGTGCCAGCAGCCGGGACACCATCTCTGGAAACACCATATATTTT
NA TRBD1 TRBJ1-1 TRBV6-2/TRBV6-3 CASSYWQDRGTEAFF TGTGCCAGCAGTTACTGGCAAGACAGGGGTACTGAAGCTTTCTTT
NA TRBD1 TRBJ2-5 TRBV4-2 CASSAHRDSRYF TGTGCCAGCAGCGCCCATCGGGACAGTAGGTACTTC
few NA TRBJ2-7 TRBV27 CASRAGVLDFYEQYF TGTGCCAGCAGAGCAGGGGTGCTAGACTTCTACGAGCAGTACTTC
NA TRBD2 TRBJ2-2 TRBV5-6 CASSQPGLAGAFTGELFF TGTGCCAGCAGCCAGCCGGGACTAGCGGGAGCCTTCACCGGGGAGCTGTTTTTT
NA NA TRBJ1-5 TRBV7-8 CASSTLTGTLNQPQHF TGTGCCAGCAGCACCCTGACAGGCACTCTCAATCAGCCCCAGCATTTT
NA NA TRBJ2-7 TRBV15 CATSRSSEFSYEQYF TGTGCCACCAGCAGATCTAGCGAGTTTTCCTACGAGCAGTACTTC
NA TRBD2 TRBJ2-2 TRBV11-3 CASSLGTSMNTGELFF TGTGCCAGCAGCTTAGGGACTAGCATGAACACCGGGGAGCTGTTTTTT
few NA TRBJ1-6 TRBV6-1 CASSERGGAVNSPLHF TGTGCCAGCAGTGAAAGAGGTGGGGCGGTTAATTCACCCCTCCACTTT